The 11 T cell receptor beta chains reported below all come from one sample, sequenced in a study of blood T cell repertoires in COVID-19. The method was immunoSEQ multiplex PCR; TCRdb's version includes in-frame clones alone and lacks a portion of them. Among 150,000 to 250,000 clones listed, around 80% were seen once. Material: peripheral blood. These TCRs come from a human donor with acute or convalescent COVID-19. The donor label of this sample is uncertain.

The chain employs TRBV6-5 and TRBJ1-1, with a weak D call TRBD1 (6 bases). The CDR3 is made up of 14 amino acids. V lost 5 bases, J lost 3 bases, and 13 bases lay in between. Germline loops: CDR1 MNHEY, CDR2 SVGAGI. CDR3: CASSTITGYTEAFF. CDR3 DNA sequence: TGTGCCAGCAGTACGATAACAGGGTACACTGAAGCTTTCTTT.

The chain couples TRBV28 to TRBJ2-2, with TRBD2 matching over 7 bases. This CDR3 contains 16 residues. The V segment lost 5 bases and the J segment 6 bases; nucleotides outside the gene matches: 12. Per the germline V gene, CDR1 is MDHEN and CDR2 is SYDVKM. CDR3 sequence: CASSGGSFKESGELFF. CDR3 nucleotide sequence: TGTGCCAGCAGTGGCGGGAGCTTTAAAGAGTCCGGGGAGCTGTTTTTT.

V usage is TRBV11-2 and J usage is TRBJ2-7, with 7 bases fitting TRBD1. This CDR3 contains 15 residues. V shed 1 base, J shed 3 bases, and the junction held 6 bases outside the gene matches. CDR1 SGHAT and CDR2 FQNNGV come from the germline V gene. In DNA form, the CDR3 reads TGTGCCAGCAGCTTAGGGACAGGCGCCTACTACGAGCAGTACTTC. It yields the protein CASSLGTGAYYEQYF. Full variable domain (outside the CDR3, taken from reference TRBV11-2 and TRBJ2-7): EAGVAQSPRYKIIEKRQSVAFWCNPISGHATLYWYQQILGQGPKLLIQFQNNGVVDDSQLPKDRFSAERLKGVDSTLKIQPAKLEDSAVYLCASSLGTGAYYEQYFGPGTRLTVT.

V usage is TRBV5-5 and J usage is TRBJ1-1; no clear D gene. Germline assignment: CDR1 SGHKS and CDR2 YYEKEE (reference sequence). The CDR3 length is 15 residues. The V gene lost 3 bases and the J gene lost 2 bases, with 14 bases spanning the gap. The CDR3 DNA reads TGTGCCAGCAGCTCTCCGTGGGCGGGCAACACTGAAGCTTTCTTT. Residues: CASSSPWAGNTEAFF. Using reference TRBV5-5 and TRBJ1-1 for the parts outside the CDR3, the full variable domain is DAGVTQSPTHLIKTRGQQVTLRCSPISGHKSVSWYQQVLGQGPQFIFQYYEKEERGRGNFPDRFSARQFPNYSSELNVNALLLGDSALYLCASSSPWAGNTEAFFGQGTRLTVV.

Written as DNA, the CDR3 is TGTGCCAGCAGCTCAGGACTAGCGGGAGGATACGAGCAGTACTTC. It yields the protein CASSSGLAGGYEQYF. The chain combines TRBV7-2 with TRBJ2-7, with 14 bases fitting TRBD2. The junction had 3 bases not matched to a gene; V was cut back by 4 bases and J by 4 bases. CDR1 and CDR2 from the germline V gene are SGHTA and FQGNSA. CDR3 length: 15 amino acids.

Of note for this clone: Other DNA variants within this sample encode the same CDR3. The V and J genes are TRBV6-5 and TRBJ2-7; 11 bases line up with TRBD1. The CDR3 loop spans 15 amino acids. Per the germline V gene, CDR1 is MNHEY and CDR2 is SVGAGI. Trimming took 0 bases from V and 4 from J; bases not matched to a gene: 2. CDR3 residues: CASSYSGTGGYEQYF. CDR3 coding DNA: TGTGCCAGCAGTTACTCTGGGACAGGGGGTTACGAGCAGTACTTC.

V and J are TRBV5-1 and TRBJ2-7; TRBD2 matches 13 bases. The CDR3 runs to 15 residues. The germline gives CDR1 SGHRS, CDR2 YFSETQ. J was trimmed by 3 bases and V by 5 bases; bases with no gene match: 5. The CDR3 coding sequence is TGCGCCAGCAGACTAGCGGGAGGGCCTGTCTACGAGCAGTACTTC. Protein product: CASRLAGGPVYEQYF.

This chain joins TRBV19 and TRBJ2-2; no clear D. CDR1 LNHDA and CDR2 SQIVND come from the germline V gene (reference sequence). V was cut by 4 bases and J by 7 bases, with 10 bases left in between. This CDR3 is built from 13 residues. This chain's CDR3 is CASSKQTLGELFF. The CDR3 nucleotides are TGTGCCAGTAGTAAGCAGACACTCGGGGAGCTGTTTTTT.

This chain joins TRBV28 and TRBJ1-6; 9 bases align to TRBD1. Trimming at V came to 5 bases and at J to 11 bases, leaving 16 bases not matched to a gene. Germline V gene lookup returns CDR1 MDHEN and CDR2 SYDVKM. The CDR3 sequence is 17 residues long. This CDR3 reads CASSPRTGAHYFTPLHF. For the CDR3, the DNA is TGTGCCAGCAGTCCCCGGACAGGGGCGCATTATTTTACACCCCTCCACTTT.

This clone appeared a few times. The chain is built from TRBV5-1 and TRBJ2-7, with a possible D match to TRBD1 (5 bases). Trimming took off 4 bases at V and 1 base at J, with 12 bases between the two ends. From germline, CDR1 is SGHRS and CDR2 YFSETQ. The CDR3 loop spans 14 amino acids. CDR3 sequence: CASSADSVSYEQYF. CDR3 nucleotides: TGCGCCAGCAGCGCCGACAGTGTTTCCTACGAGCAGTACTTC.

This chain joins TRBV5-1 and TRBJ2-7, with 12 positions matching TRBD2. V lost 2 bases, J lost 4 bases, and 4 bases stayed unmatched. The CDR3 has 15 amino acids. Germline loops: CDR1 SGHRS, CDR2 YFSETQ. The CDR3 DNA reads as TGCGCCAGCAGCTTTCTAGCGGGAGGGGGATACGAGCAGTACTTC. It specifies CASSFLAGGGYEQYF.